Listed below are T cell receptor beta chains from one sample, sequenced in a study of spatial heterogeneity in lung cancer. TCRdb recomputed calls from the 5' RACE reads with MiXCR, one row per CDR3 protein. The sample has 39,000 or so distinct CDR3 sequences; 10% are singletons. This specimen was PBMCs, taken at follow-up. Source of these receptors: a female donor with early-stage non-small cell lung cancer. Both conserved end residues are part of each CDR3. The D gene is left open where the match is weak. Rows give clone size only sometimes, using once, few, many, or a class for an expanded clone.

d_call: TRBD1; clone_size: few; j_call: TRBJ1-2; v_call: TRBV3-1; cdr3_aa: CASSPRQGQGLYYTF; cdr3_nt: TGTGCCAGCAGCCCCCGCCAGGGACAGGGACTCTACTACACCTTC
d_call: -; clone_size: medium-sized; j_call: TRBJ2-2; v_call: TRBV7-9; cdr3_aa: CATSRARNTGELFF; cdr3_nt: TGTGCCACCTCCCGGGCACGGAACACCGGGGAGCTGTTTTTT
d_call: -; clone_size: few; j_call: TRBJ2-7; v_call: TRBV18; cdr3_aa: CASSTYSYEQYF; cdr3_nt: TGTGCCAGCTCAACTTATTCCTACGAGCAGTACTTC
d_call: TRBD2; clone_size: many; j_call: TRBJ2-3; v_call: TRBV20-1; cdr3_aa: CSARMPGLAGNYF; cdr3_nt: TGCAGTGCTAGAATGCCGGGACTAGCGGGGAATTATTTT
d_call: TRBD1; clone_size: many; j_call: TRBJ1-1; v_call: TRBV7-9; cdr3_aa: CASSSQGVSEAFF; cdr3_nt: TGTGCCAGCAGCTCTCAGGGGGTTTCTGAAGCTTTCTTT
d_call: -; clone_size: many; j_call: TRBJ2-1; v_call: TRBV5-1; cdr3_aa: CASSLGQYNEQFF; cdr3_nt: TGCGCCAGCAGCTTGGGCCAATACAATGAGCAGTTCTTC
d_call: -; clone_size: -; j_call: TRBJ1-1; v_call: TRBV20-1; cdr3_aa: CSAPPGWTEAFF; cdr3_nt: TGCAGTGCTCCCCCAGGTTGGACTGAAGCTTTCTTT
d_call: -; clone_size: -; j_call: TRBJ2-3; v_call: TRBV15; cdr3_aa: CATSPFGSTQYF; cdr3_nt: TGTGCCACCAGCCCCTTTGGTTCGACGCAGTATTTT
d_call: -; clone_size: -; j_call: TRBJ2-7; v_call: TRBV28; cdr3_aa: CASSPLGAEPYEQYF; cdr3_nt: TGTGCCAGCAGTCCCCTAGGGGCTGAACCCTACGAGCAGTACTTC
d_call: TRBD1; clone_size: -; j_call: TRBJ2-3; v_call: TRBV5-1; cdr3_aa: CASRQGAEDTQYF; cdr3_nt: TGCGCCAGCAGACAGGGGGCGGAAGATACGCAGTATTTT
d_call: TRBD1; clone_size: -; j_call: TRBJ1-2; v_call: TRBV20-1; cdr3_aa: CSAPRATGGRGYGYTF; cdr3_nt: TGCAGTGCCCCCCGGGCGACAGGGGGCCGTGGCTATGGCTACACCTTC
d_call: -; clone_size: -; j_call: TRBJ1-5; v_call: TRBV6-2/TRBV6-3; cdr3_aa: CASNWEGAEQPQHF; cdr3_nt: TGTGCCAGCAATTGGGAAGGGGCAGAGCAGCCCCAGCATTTT
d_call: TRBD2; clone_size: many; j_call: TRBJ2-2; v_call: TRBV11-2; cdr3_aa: CASSLGLAGRLGPNTGELFF; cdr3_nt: TGTGCCAGCAGCTTAGGCCTAGCGGGGAGATTGGGGCCGAACACCGGGGAGCTGTTTTTT
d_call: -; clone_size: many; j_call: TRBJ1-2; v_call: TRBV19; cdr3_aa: CASSIGPGYGYTF; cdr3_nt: TGTGCCAGTAGTATAGGCCCGGGCTATGGCTACACCTTC
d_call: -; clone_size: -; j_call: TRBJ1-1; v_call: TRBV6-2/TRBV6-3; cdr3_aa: CASTDSSVAEAFF; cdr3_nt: TGTGCCAGCACCGACTCGTCAGTCGCTGAAGCTTTCTTT
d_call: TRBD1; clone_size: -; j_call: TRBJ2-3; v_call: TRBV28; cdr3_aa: CASSLTGAQDTQYF; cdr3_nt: TGTGCCAGCAGTTTAACAGGGGCCCAAGATACGCAGTATTTT
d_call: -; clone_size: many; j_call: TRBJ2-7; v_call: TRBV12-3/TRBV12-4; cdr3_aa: CASRRLRGEQYF; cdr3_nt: TGTGCCAGCAGACGTCTCAGGGGCGAGCAGTACTTC
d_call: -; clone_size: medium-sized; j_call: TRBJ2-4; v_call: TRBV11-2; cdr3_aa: CASSLISPARAKNIQYF; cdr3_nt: TGTGCCAGCAGCTTAATATCCCCGGCAAGAGCCAAAAACATTCAGTACTTC
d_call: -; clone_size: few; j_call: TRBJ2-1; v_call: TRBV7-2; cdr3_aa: CASNEQFF; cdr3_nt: TGTGCCAGCAATGAGCAGTTCTTC
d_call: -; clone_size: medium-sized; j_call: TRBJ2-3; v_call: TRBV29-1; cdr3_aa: CSAGLGTDTQYF; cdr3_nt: TGCAGCGCGGGACTGGGGACAGATACGCAGTATTTT
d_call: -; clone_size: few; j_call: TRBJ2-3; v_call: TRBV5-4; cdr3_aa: CASSRSDTQYF; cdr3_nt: TGTGCCAGCAGCCGGTCAGATACGCAGTATTTT
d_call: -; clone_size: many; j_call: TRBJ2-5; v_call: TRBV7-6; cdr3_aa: CASSSLAAETQYF; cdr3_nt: TGTGCCAGCAGCTCCCTGGCTGCGGAGACCCAGTACTTC
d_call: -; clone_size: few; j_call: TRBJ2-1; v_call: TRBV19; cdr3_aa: CASRDYNEQFF; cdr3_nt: TGTGCCAGTCGAGACTACAATGAGCAGTTCTTC
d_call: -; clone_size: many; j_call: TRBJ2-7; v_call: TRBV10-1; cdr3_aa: CASSDGDWDEQYF; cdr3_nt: TGCGCCAGCAGTGATGGGGATTGGGACGAGCAGTACTTC
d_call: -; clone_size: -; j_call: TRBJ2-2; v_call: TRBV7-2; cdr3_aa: CASSSRYDTGELFF; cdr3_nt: TGTGCCAGCAGCTCCAGATATGATACCGGGGAGCTGTTTTTT
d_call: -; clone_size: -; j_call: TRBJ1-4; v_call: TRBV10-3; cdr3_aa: CAISVEGDEHEKLFF; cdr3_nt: TGTGCCATCAGTGTTGAGGGGGATGAGCATGAAAAACTGTTTTTT
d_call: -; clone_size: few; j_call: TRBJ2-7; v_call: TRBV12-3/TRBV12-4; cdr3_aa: CASSQGPIYEQYF; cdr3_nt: TGTGCCAGCAGTCAAGGCCCGATCTACGAGCAGTACTTC
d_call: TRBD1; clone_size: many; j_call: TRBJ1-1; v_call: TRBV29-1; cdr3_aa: CSVEDFGQGPTLNTEAFF; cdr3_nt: TGCAGCGTTGAAGATTTCGGACAGGGCCCTACTTTGAACACTGAAGCTTTCTTT
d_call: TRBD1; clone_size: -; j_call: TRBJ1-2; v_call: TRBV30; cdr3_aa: CAWDREVGYTF; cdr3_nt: TGTGCCTGGGACAGGGAGGTTGGCTACACCTTC
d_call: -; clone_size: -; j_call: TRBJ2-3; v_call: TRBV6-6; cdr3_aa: CASSPRPTAITDTQYF; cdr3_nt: TGTGCCAGCAGCCCTCGTCCGACAGCGATCACAGATACGCAGTATTTT
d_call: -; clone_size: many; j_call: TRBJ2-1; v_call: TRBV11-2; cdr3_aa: CASSGIMGRFNEQFF; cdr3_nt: TGTGCCAGCAGCGGTATTATGGGTCGCTTTAATGAGCAGTTCTTC
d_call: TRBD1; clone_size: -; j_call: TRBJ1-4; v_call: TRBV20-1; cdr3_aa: CSARDPQGAGEKLFF; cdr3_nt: TGCAGTGCTAGAGATCCCCAGGGGGCCGGGGAAAAACTGTTTTTT
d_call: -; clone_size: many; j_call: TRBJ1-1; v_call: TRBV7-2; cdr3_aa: CASSLVGGRRASTEAFF; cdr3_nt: TGTGCCAGCAGCTTAGTGGGGGGGAGGAGGGCGAGTACTGAAGCTTTCTTT
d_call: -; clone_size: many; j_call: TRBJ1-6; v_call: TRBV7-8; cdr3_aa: CASSLEPLSYNSPLHF; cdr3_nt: TGTGCCAGCAGCTTAGAACCGCTCTCCTATAATTCACCCCTCCACTTT
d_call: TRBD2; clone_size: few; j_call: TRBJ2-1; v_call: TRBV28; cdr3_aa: CASRNSGGSYNEQFF; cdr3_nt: TGTGCCAGCAGAAATAGCGGGGGGTCCTACAATGAGCAGTTCTTC
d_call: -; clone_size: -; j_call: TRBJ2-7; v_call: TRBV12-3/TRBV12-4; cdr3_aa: CASRSRDKPSYEQYF; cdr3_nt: TGTGCCAGCAGGTCCCGGGACAAGCCCTCCTACGAGCAGTACTTC
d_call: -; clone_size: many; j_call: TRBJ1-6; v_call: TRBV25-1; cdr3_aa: CASSDRHSYNSPLHF; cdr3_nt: TGTGCCAGCAGTGACCGACACTCCTATAATTCACCCCTCCACTTT
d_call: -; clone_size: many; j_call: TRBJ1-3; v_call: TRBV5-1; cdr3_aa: CASSLIPETGNTIYF; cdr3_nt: TGCGCCAGCAGCTTGATTCCGGAAACTGGAAACACCATATATTTT
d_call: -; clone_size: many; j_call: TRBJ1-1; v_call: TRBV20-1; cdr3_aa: CSARPRGLLGSGAEAFF; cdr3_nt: TGCAGTGCCCGGCCCCGGGGGCTCCTCGGCTCGGGCGCTGAAGCTTTCTTT
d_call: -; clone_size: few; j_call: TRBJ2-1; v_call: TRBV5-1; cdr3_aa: CASSLATSSYNEQFF; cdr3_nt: TGCGCCAGCAGCTTGGCGACAAGCTCCTACAATGAGCAGTTCTTC
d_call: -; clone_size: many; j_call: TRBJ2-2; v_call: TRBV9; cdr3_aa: CASSVRSNTGELFF; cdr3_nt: TGTGCCAGCAGCGTACGCAGTAACACCGGGGAGCTGTTTTTT
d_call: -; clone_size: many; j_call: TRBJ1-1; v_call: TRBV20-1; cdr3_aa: CSARGTVEAFF; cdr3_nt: TGCAGTGCTAGAGGGACGGTCGAAGCTTTCTTT
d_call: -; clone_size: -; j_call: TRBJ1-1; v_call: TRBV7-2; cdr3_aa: CASSPGQGTEAFF; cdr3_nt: TGTGCCAGCAGCCCGGGGCAGGGGACTGAAGCTTTCTTT
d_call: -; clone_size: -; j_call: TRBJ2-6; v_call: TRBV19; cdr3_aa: CASSAYSGANVLTF; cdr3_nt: TGTGCCAGTAGTGCATATTCTGGGGCCAACGTCCTGACTTTC
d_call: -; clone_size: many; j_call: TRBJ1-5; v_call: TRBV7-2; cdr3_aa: CASSLDGGPSWPQHF; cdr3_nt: TGTGCCAGCAGCCTGGACGGAGGCCCGAGCTGGCCCCAGCATTTT
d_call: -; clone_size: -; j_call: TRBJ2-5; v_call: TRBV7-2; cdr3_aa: CASSRRGQETQYF; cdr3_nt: TGTGCCAGCAGCCGAAGGGGACAAGAGACCCAGTACTTC
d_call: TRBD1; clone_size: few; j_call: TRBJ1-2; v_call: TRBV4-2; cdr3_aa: CASSQDGTGANYGYTF; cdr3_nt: TGTGCCAGCAGCCAAGACGGGACAGGGGCTAACTATGGCTACACCTTC
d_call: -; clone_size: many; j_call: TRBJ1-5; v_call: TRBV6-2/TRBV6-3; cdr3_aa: CASRVTGNQPQHF; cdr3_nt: TGTGCCAGCAGAGTAACAGGGAATCAGCCCCAGCATTTT
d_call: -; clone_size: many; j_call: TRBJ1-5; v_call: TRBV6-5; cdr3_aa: CASSYGVGRQPQHF; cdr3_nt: TGTGCCAGCAGTTACGGTGTGGGGCGTCAGCCCCAGCATTTT
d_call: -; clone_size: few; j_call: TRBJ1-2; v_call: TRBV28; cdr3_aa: CASSFLGAGLDYGYTF; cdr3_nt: TGTGCCAGCAGTTTTTTGGGAGCAGGCCTGGACTATGGCTACACCTTC
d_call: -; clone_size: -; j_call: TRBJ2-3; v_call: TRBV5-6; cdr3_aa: CASSLGGHTDTQYF; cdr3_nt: TGTGCCAGCAGCTTGGGGGGGCACACAGATACGCAGTATTTT
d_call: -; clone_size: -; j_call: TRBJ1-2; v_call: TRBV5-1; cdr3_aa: CASRYGVTNYGYTF; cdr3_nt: TGCGCCAGCCGGTACGGGGTGACTAACTATGGCTACACCTTC
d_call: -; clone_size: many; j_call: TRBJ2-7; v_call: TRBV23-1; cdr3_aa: CASSLPERIKLGEQYF; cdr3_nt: TGCGCCAGCAGTCTTCCTGAACGGATTAAACTTGGCGAGCAGTACTTC